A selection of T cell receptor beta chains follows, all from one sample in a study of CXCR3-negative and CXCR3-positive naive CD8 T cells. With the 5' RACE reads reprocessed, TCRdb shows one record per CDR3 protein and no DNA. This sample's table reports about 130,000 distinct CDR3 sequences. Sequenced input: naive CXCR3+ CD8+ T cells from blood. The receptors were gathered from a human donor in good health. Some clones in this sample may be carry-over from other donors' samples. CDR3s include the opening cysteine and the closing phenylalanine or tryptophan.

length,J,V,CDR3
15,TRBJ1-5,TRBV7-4,CASSAYTVCNQPQHF
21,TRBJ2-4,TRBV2,CASSDDFNSGSFTTAKNIQYF
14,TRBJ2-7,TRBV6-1,CASRPTVISYEQYF
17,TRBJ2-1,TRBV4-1,CASSQDPWAGAHNEQFF
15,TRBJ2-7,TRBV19,CASSIDGTTTYEQYF
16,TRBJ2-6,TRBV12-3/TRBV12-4,CASSLEGAQGANVLTF
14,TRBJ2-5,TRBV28,CASRIPGSGETQYF
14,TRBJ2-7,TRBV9,CASSVDWGGYEQYF
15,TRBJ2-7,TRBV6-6,CASRETSGPTYEQYF
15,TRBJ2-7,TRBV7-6,CASSLQPGQGREQYF
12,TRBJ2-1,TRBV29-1,CSVEGREDEQFF
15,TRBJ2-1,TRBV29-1,CSVESPGAGQNEQFF
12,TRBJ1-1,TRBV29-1,CSVHQGVTEAFF
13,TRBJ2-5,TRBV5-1,CATTEVAGETQYF
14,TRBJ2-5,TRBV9,CASSITGGQETQYF
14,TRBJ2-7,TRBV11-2,CASSLGTVYYEQYF
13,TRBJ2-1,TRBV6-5,CASSPPGPNEQFF
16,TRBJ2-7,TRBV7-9,CASSFGQGVFAYEQYF
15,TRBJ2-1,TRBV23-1,CASGWTRSSYNEQFF
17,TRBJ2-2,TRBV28,CASSLGTGFYNTGELFF
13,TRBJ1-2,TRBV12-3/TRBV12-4,CASSSSGDYGYTF
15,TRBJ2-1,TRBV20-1,CSARDLRGRYNEQFF
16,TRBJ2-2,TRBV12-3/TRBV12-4,CASRDEAGGITGELFF
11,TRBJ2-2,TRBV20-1,CSATNGGELFF
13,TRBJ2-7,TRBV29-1,CSVGAGGRYEQYF
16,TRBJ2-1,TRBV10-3,CAISEDVRGNVNEQFF
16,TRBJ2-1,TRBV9,CASSQDDRGSYNEQFF
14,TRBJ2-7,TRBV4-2,CASSQDPSSYEQYF
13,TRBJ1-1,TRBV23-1,CASSQTMNTEAFF
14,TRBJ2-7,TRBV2,CASVSLGQGDEQYF
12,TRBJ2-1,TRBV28,CASSYSGPEQFF
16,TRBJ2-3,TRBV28,CASSLSTAPGTDTQYF
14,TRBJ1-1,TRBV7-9,CASSLTTYATEAFF
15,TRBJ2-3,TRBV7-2,CASRRRYVGTDTQYF
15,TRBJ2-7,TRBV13,CASSLRWGPPYEQYF
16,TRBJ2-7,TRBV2,CASSVEAGESSYEQYF
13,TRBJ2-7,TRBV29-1,CSVEGLDEYEQYF
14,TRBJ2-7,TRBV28,CASSPRDRGPTQYF
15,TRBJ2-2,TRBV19,CASSTTGANTGELFF
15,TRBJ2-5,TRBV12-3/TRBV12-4,CASSSWDRDQETQYF
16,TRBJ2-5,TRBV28,CASSLPRTGSQETQYF
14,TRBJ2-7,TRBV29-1,CSVETGAASYEQYF
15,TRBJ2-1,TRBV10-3,CAIQFGGQGDNEQFF
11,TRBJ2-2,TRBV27,CASRTTGELFF
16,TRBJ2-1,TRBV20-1,CSARIRTSGPFNEQFF
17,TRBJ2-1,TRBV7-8,CASSLAGGQGLYNEQFF
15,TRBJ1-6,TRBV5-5,CASSFGEGLNSPLHF
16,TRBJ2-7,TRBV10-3,CAISESVVRVSYEQYF
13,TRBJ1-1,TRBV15,CATRGQGNTEAFF
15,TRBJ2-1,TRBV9,CASSLGTSDYNEQFF
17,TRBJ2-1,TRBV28,CASRQDGLAGLWNEQFF
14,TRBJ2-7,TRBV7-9,CASSETTGVHEQYF
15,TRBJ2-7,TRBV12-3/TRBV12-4,CASSFLAGVAYEQYF
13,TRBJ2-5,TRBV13,CASSTSLWETQYF
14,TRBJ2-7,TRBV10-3,CAISGGTTSYEQYF